One and the same sample provided the 25 T cell receptor beta chains below, sequenced in a study of blood T cell repertoires in COVID-19. Data came from immunoSEQ multiplex PCR; TCRdb stores just in-frame clones and leaves some out. The table includes hundreds of thousands of clones, roughly 82% detected once. The sequencing input was peripheral blood. The receptors shown here come from a woman of 80 years or more with active or convalescent COVID-19.

In its sample, this clone was seen once. The chain employs TRBV5-4 and TRBJ2-1; TRBD2 agrees at 13 bases. Germline CDR1 SGHNT, CDR2 YYREEE (reference sequence). J was trimmed by 5 bases and V by 4 bases; bases with no gene match: 3. The CDR3 loop spans 15 amino acids. The DNA for the CDR3 is TGTGCCAGCAGCCCGGGGACTAGCGGGAACAATGAGCAGTTCTTC. It specifies CASSPGTSGNNEQFF.

In regard to this clone: One junction end disagrees with the germline gene, perhaps due to a read error. The chain recombines TRBV20-1 with TRBJ2-1, with 8 bases identical to TRBD2. This CDR3 contains 17 residues. The germline CDR1 and CDR2 sequences are DFQATT and SNEGSKA (reference sequence). The CDR3 sequence: CSASGAGGPSSYNEQFF. Here the CDR3 DNA reads TGCAGTGCTAGTGGTGCGGGGGGCCCGAGCTCCTACAATGAACAGTTCTTC.

The chain employs TRBV6-5 and TRBJ1-5; tentatively, D is TRBD1 (5 bases). The V end lost 5 bases, the J end lost 4 bases, and 12 bases lay between the germline ends. This CDR3 contains 14 residues. The germline V gene has CDR1 MNHEY and CDR2 SVGAGI. DNA of the CDR3: TGTGCCAGCAGTATGGGGGGAGCTAATCAGCCCCAGCATTTT. Its translation: CASSMGGANQPQHF.

This rearrangement joins TRBV15 to TRBJ2-2, with D perhaps matching TRBD1 (6 bases). The CDR3 contains 15 residues. Trimming took off 3 bases at V and 5 bases at J, with 13 bases between the two ends. Germline V gene lookup returns CDR1 LNHNV and CDR2 YYDKDF (reference sequence). Written as DNA, the CDR3 is TGTGCCACCAGCAGGGACAGTTTGCGAACCGGGGAGCTGTTTTTT. Its translation is CATSRDSLRTGELFF.

V gene TRBV6-1 combines with J gene TRBJ2-7; 9 positions agree with TRBD1. The CDR3 loop spans 13 amino acids. CDR1 is MNHNS, CDR2 SASEGT, per germline. With 1 base clipped from V and 6 bases from J, the junction kept 1 base outside the gene matches. CDR3 coding DNA: TGTGCCAGCAGTGAAGGGACAGGGGTCGAGCAGTACTTC. This sequence encodes CASSEGTGVEQYF.

Here the CDR3 DNA reads TGTGCCAGCAGCTCTGCCACAGGAAGTCTAGATCAGCCCCAGCATTTT. Translating gives CASSSATGSLDQPQHF. The chain joins TRBV5-5 to TRBJ1-5, with a weak D call TRBD1 (5 bases). Trimming took off 3 bases at V and 5 bases at J, with 18 bases between the two ends. CDR1 and CDR2 (germline): SGHKS, YYEKEE (reference sequence). The CDR3 runs to 16 residues.

The J gene is TRBJ2-7, the V gene TRBV11-2; TRBD1 is a possible D gene (6 bases). Germline V gene sequence: CDR1 SGHAT, CDR2 FQNNGV. Trimming took off 3 bases at V and 3 bases at J, with 18 bases between the two ends. The CDR3 has 16 amino acids. The CDR3 sequence is CASSFKEVDRLYEQYF. CDR3 sequence (DNA): TGTGCCAGCAGCTTCAAAGAGGTGGACAGACTCTACGAGCAGTACTTC. Full variable domain (remainder filled in from reference TRBV11-2 and TRBJ2-7): EAGVAQSPRYKIIEKRQSVAFWCNPISGHATLYWYQQILGQGPKLLIQFQNNGVVDDSQLPKDRFSAERLKGVDSTLKIQPAKLEDSAVYLCASSFKEVDRLYEQYFGPGTRLTVT.

This rearrangement joins TRBV15 to TRBJ1-6; D unresolved. V lost 7 bases and J lost 7, with 14 bases in between. CDR3 length: 14 amino acids. Germline V gives CDR1 LNHNV, CDR2 YYDKDF (reference sequence). CDR3 nucleotide sequence: TGTGCCACCAAAGCCGGGTCCTTAAATTCACCCCTCCACTTT. Amino acid sequence: CATKAGSLNSPLHF.

This clone was counted once. The chain employs TRBV28 and TRBJ2-2; 10 positions agree with TRBD1. Germline V lookup: CDR1 MDHEN, CDR2 SYDVKM. V was clipped by 6 bases and J by 3 bases; unmatched bases: 22. CDR3 size: 21 residues. The CDR3 region has the DNA TGTGCCAGCAGCCCGGGCCCCTGGACAGGGGGTTTTCTAGACTACACCGGGGAGCTGTTTTTT. This translates into CASSPGPWTGGFLDYTGELFF.

The chain has TRBV2 and TRBJ2-3; 8 positions agree with TRBD1. CDR1 and CDR2 (germline): SNHLY, FYNNEI. Unmatched junction bases numbered 1, after V lost 6 bases and J lost 5 bases. This CDR3 is 12 amino acids long. CDR3 region: CASRQGVDTQYF. The CDR3 DNA reads TGTGCCAGCAGACAGGGGGTAGATACGCAGTATTTT.

The chain recombines TRBV11-2 with TRBJ1-3; TRBD1 is a possible D gene (6 bases). The CDR3 covers 17 residues. Trimming cost V 4 bases and J 7 bases, with 23 bases left between them. Germline V lookup: CDR1 SGHAT, CDR2 FQNNGV. The CDR3 DNA reads as TGTGCCAGCAGCTGGAGGTCGAGAGGGGGAGAGTGGAACACCATATATTTT. Its protein is CASSWRSRGGEWNTIYF.

This clone was detected only once. V usage is TRBV18 and J usage is TRBJ1-2; D is perhaps TRBD1 (6 bases). Deletions cut 3 bases from V and 2 bases from J, with 10 bases between. CDR3 length: 14 residues. Germline CDR1 KGHSH, CDR2 LQKENI. The CDR3 here is CASSPDSRNYGYTF. In DNA, the CDR3 is TGTGCCAGCTCACCGGACAGCCGGAACTATGGCTACACCTTC.

The chain employs TRBV6-5 and TRBJ2-6; 10 nucleotides align to TRBD1. V lost 6 bases to trimming and J lost 3 bases; unmatched junction nucleotides: 2. Germline V gives CDR1 MNHEY, CDR2 SVGAGI. The CDR3 is made up of 15 amino acids. The CDR3 protein is CASRTGGVGANVLTF. CDR3 nucleotides: TGTGCCAGCAGGACAGGGGGCGTTGGGGCCAACGTCCTGACTTTC.

V and J are TRBV28 and TRBJ2-7; a possible D gene is TRBD1 (5 bases). From germline, CDR1 is MDHEN and CDR2 SYDVKM. The length of the CDR3 is 10 residues. The ends were cut back, 7 bases at V and 6 bases at J, with 7 bases in the middle. The CDR3 loop is CASKQGEQYF. In DNA, the CDR3 is TGTGCCAGCAAGCAGGGCGAGCAGTACTTC. The variable domain in full, with the rest retrieved from reference TRBV28 and TRBJ2-7, is DVKVTQSSRYLVKRTGEKVFLECVQDMDHENMFWYRQDPGLGLRLIYFSYDVKMKEKGDIPEGYSVSREKKERFSLILESASTNQTSMYLCASKQGEQYFGPGTRLTVT.

In its sample, this clone was seen once. The rearrangement joins TRBV2 to TRBJ1-4; possible D gene TRBD1, 6 bases. The CDR3 has 14 residues. Germline V gives CDR1 SNHLY, CDR2 FYNNEI. V dropped 9 bases and J dropped 7 bases, with 18 bases sitting between them. The CDR3 region is CASLTGLGGEKLFF. CDR3 bases: TGTGCCAGTTTGACAGGCCTTGGGGGTGAAAAACTGTTTTTT.

This clone was seen a handful of times. This chain uses TRBV2 with TRBJ1-1, with D unresolved. Germline values: CDR1 SNHLY, CDR2 FYNNEI. The ends were cut back, 6 bases at V and 1 base at J, with 18 bases in the middle. The CDR3 has 16 amino acids. The CDR3 bases are TGTGCCAGCAGCCAAAATGGGTACACAGAGAACACTGAAGCTTTCTTT. Its protein product is CASSQNGYTENTEAFF.

The chain employs TRBV7-9 and TRBJ2-1, with D possibly TRBD1 on 5 matching bases. The CDR3 spans 14 residues. V gave up 1 base and J gave up 9 bases, with 13 bases separating them. Germline CDR1 reads SEHNR; CDR2 reads FQNEAQ (reference sequence). The CDR3 bases are TGTGCCAGCAGCTTAGACAGGTTAGTGGGTGAGCAGTTCTTC. Protein: CASSLDRLVGEQFF.

This CDR3 reads CSAVDRVEQYF. CDR3 in DNA: TGCAGTGCTGTAGACAGGGTCGAGCAGTACTTC. J is TRBJ2-7 and V is TRBV20-1, with TRBD1 matching 7 bases. Germline V gene data show CDR1 as DFQATT and CDR2 as SNEGSKA (reference sequence). V was clipped by 5 bases and J by 6 bases; unmatched bases: 4. This CDR3 comprises 11 residues.

The chain combines TRBV30 with TRBJ1-2; D is unresolved. This CDR3 has 13 amino acids. Germline CDR1 is GTSNPN and CDR2 is SVGIG (reference sequence). V shed 2 bases and J shed 0 bases, with 7 bases lying between them. This CDR3 is CAWSWQANYGYTF. The DNA for the CDR3 is TGTGCCTGGAGTTGGCAGGCTAACTATGGCTACACCTTC. The entire variable domain, with the rest obtained from reference TRBV30 and TRBJ1-2, is as follows: SQTIHQWPATLVQPVGSPLSLECTVEGTSNPNLYWYRQAAGRGLQLLFYSVGIGQISSEVPQNLSASRPQDRQFILSSKKLLLSDSGFYLCAWSWQANYGYTFGSGTRLTVV.

This clone appeared once. V usage is TRBV5-1 and J usage is TRBJ2-7; 12 bases fit TRBD2. Germline V gene sequence: CDR1 SGHRS, CDR2 YFSETQ. The CDR3 contains 15 residues. The V gene end was trimmed by 4 bases and the J gene end by 2 bases; junction bases not matched to a gene: 4. The DNA of the CDR3 is TGCGCCAGCAGCCCTAGCGGGAGGGGAACCTACGAGCAGTACTTC. Translation: CASSPSGRGTYEQYF.

The chain has TRBV27 and TRBJ2-7; perhaps TRBD1 as D (5 bases). The CDR3 has 14 residues. The germline V gene encodes CDR1 MNHEY and CDR2 SMNVEV (reference sequence). Trimming cost V 0 bases and J 5 bases, with 11 bases left between them. CDR3 residues: CASSLSGQGHEQYF. DNA for the CDR3: TGTGCCAGCAGTTTATCCGGACAAGGACACGAGCAGTACTTC.

V is TRBV9 and J is TRBJ2-3; no clear D. Trimming took 4 bases from V and 0 from J, leaving 6 bases between them. The CDR3 sequence is 13 residues long. Germline CDR1 is SGDLS and CDR2 is YYNGEE. The CDR3 is CASSSPSTDTQYF. CDR3 nucleotides: TGTGCCAGCAGCTCCCCTAGCACAGATACGCAGTATTTT.

The chain has TRBV29-1 and TRBJ2-7; 7 bases are a match to TRBD2. V trimming: 3 bases; J trimming: 2 bases; junction bases outside the gene matches: 1. Germline CDR1 and CDR2: SQVTM and ANQGSEA. This CDR3 comprises 12 residues. CDR3 loop: CSVEGGAYEQYF. CDR3 in DNA: TGCAGCGTTGAGGGGGGGGCCTACGAGCAGTACTTC.

The gene calls are TRBV28 and TRBJ1-1; 7 nucleotides match TRBD1. The germline gives CDR1 MDHEN, CDR2 SYDVKM. V lost 5 bases to trimming and J lost 4 bases; unmatched junction nucleotides: 4. This CDR3 is built from 13 residues. CDR3 nucleotide sequence: TGTGCCAGCAGTCGACAGGGACGCACTGAAGCTTTCTTT. As protein: CASSRQGRTEAFF.

The chain is built from TRBV6-5 and TRBJ2-7; 9 bases align to TRBD1. The CDR3 totals 14 residues. Germline CDR1 and CDR2: MNHEY and SVGAGI. V lost 6 bases and J lost 2; bases outside the gene matches: 5. This chain's CDR3 is CASRKQGAAYEQYF. The DNA of the CDR3 is TGTGCCAGCAGAAAACAGGGGGCCGCCTACGAGCAGTACTTC.